The present entry profiles one TCR beta chain with its context. What it recognizes is unknown. Germline values: CDR1 LNHDA, CDR2 SQIVND (reference sequence). The CDR3 extends over 17 amino acids. The V gene end was trimmed by 5 bases and the J gene end by 4 bases; junction bases not matched to a gene: 9. The sample comes from a study of cytomegalovirus exposure and HLA in healthy donors. Broader study findings: The study reported that TCR beta sequences accurately predicted HLA-A and HLA-B alleles in most subjects. A later analysis linked a missense DCLRE1C variant to TCR beta V- and J-gene trimming.

Vbeta (60) and Jbeta (13) primers were used in the PCR. TCRdb's copy holds only in-frame clones and misses some; the assay was immunoSEQ multiplex PCR. Altogether around 130,000 clones are present, approximately 80% being singletons, with the ten largest covering roughly 3%. The sample consisted of PBMCs. The source of this sequence is a male donor in good health and CMV-seronegative. The chain carries TRBV19 and TRBJ2-5; 14 nucleotides match TRBD2. In nucleotides, the CDR3 is TGTGCCAGTAGTCGGAGGGGACTAGCGGGAGATCGAGAGACCCAGTACTTC. Protein: CASSRRGLAGDRETQYF.